This T cell receptor beta chain originates from a study of chemoradiotherapy in HPV16-positive cancers. Samples were taken several times over chemoradiotherapy. On this clone: Its antigen is unidentified.

Trimming removed 3 bases from V and 0 bases from J; junction bases left unmatched: 10. The CDR3 contains 20 residues. Germline values: CDR1 SGHNT, CDR2 YYREEE (reference sequence). The repertoire was sequenced with immunoSEQ multiplex PCR; TCRdb's copy has only in-frame clones and lacks some. The sample lists over 7,000 clones; less than 90% were seen once. Overall study findings and caveats: During treatment, candidate HPV-specific clones and E7-related motifs expanded in tumor. Functional assays defining HPV-specific T cells used only a couple of HPV16-positive patients.

The chain has TRBV5-4 and TRBJ2-3; 16 positions agree with TRBD2. Collection of the sample occurred from a patient who underwent chemoradiotherapy. The sequence was collected from a human donor with HPV-associated anogenital cancer. The CDR3 here is CASSSAGLAGGYISTDTQYF. CDR3 in DNA: TGTGCCAGCAGCTCTGCGGGACTAGCGGGAGGGTACATTAGCACAGATACGCAGTATTTT.